This T cell receptor beta chain was captured by sequencing in a study of PD-L1 blockade in urothelial cancer. Study context: Each participant's history included 0 to 3 prior chemotherapy regimens. Reported median T cell count for blood samples was roughly 150,000.

In each PCR, synthetic TCR analog templates were spiked in. Some clones are missing from TCRdb's copy, which holds only in-frame ones; the method was immunoSEQ multiplex PCR. The sample yields about 130,000 clones, roughly 83% seen once. Concerning this clone: The target antigen is unknown.

The study's findings and limits: Pretreatment TCR clonality in blood, when below the median, was predictive of better survival.

The time point denotes: peripheral blood 6 weeks after treatment start. This specimen consisted of PBMCs, obtained around atezolizumab (anti-PD-L1) treatment. The receptor comes from a man aged 45-65 years with urothelial cancer.

This CDR3 is CASSLVGQVFGYTF. In nucleotides, the CDR3 is TGCGCCAGCAGCTTGGTTGGACAGGTCTTCGGCTACACCTTC. This rearrangement joins TRBV5-1 to TRBJ1-2; 7 nucleotides agree with TRBD1. J was trimmed by 8 bases and V by 0 bases; bases with no gene match: 7. This CDR3 comprises 14 residues. Germline CDR1 SGHRS, CDR2 YFSETQ.